The T cell receptor (beta chain) described here comes from a study of shared clonotypes between healthy human individuals. Regarding the study as a whole: It was anticipated that sequencing depth would influence how many clonotypes donors shared.

A word on this clone: Its specificity is unknown.

The germline V gene encodes CDR1 MNHEY and CDR2 SMNVEV (reference sequence). The V end lost 5 bases, the J end lost 5 bases, and 14 bases lay between the germline ends. This CDR3 contains 14 residues. Among the unsorted PBMC samples, replicate PCRs used around 300 ng DNA, roughly 30,000 T cell genomes. Produced via immunoSEQ multiplex PCR; TCRdb's table is partial and in-frame only. This table holds 500,000 to 650,000 clones, around 80% found once. This sequence was found in a woman aged 40-49 years in good health. Some clones in this sample may be carry-over from other donors' samples. The rearrangement joins TRBV27 to TRBJ2-3, with D perhaps assigned TRBD1 or TRBD2 (5 bases each). The specimen was PBMCs. CDR3 DNA sequence: TGTGCCAGCAGTCTTGGGGATGGGGGAGATACGCAGTATTTT. Encoded protein: CASSLGDGGDTQYF.